Below, 20 T cell receptor beta chains from the same sample are listed, as sequenced in a study of T cell responses to AZD1222 COVID-19 vaccine. TCRdb's copy holds only in-frame clones and misses some; the assay was immunoSEQ multiplex PCR. The sample consists of some 150,000 clones, approximately 78% of them appearing once. Sequencing was performed on peripheral blood, taken on day 0 of MenACWY control vaccination. The receptor set was obtained from an adult in good health.

V usage is TRBV6-5 and J usage is TRBJ2-5; no definite D call. This CDR3 comprises 13 residues. Trimming stripped 10 bases from V and 6 bases from J, with 18 bases between. Per germline, CDR1 MNHEY and CDR2 SVGAGI. The CDR3 loop reads CATGAPGLKTQYF. The CDR3 DNA reads as TGTGCCACGGGTGCTCCCGGGTTGAAGACCCAGTACTTC.

V is TRBV6-5 and J is TRBJ2-5; TRBD2 matches 8 bases. V trimming: 7 bases; J trimming: 9 bases; junction bases outside the gene matches: 16. Germline CDR1 MNHEY, CDR2 SVGAGI. The CDR3 has 15 residues. DNA for the CDR3: TGTGCCAGCATAAGTAGCGGGTACCCGGGGGGGGCCCAGTACTTC. This sequence encodes CASISSGYPGGAQYF.

The chain carries TRBV6-5 and TRBJ2-2; TRBD1 or TRBD2 may be the D gene (6 bases each). The germline V and J ends were trimmed by 2 bases and 6 bases, with 10 bases remaining between them. Germline V gives CDR1 MNHEY, CDR2 SVGAGI. The CDR3 runs to 14 residues. The CDR3 is CASSYRGTPGELFF. DNA of the CDR3: TGTGCCAGCAGTTACCGCGGGACACCCGGGGAGCTGTTTTTT.

This chain joins TRBV5-1 and TRBJ2-2; D may match TRBD1 or TRBD2 (5 bases each). Trimming removed 0 bases at V and 2 bases at J, with 11 bases between. The CDR3 has 16 amino acids. The germline CDR1 and CDR2 sequences are SGHRS and YFSETQ. CDR3 bases: TGCGCCAGCAGCTTGGCAGGGACCCAAAACACCGGGGAGCTGTTTTTT. It translates to CASSLAGTQNTGELFF.

V usage is TRBV4-1 and J usage is TRBJ1-2; a weak D match, TRBD1 (5 bases). Germline V gene sequence: CDR1 MGHRA, CDR2 YSYEKL. The CDR3 is 16 amino acids. Trimming pared 3 bases from V and 4 bases from J, leaving 18 bases between. The CDR3 nucleotides read TGCGCCAGCAGCCAGAAATCGACAGATCCGGCCTATGGCTACACCTTC. Translation gives CASSQKSTDPAYGYTF.

This clone was seen only a few times. The chain carries TRBV7-8 and TRBJ1-1, with D unresolved. CDR1 is SGHVS, CDR2 FQNEAQ, per germline. This CDR3 is built from 14 residues. Trimming removed 5 bases from V and 6 bases from J, with 16 bases in between. CDR3 bases: TGTGCCAGCAGCCCAGCCGTCCCTAGAGCTGAAGCTTTCTTT. It specifies CASSPAVPRAEAFF. Full variable domain (rest looked up from reference TRBV7-8 and TRBJ1-1): GAGVSQSPRYKVAKRGQDVALRCDPISGHVSLFWYQQALGQGPEFLTYFQNEAQLDKSGLPSDRFFAERPEGSVSTLKIQRTQQEDSAVYLCASSPAVPRAEAFFGQGTRLTVV.

The CDR3 region has the DNA TGTGCCAGCTCACCACCGGGAAACCATAAAAATTCACCCCTCCACTTT. Encoded protein: CASSPPGNHKNSPLHF. The V and J genes are TRBV18 and TRBJ1-6; no firm D call. V was trimmed by 0 bases and J by 7 bases, leaving 13 bases between them. Germline values: CDR1 KGHSH, CDR2 LQKENI. The CDR3 has 16 amino acids. Full variable domain (outside the CDR3, taken from reference TRBV18 and TRBJ1-6): NAGVMQNPRHLVRRRGQEARLRCSPMKGHSHVYWYRQLPEEGLKFMVYLQKENIIDESGMPKERFSAEFPKEGPSILRIQQVVRGDSAAYFCASSPPGNHKNSPLHFGNGTRLTVT.

The chain recombines TRBV4-1 with TRBJ1-5, with D possibly TRBD1 on 5 matching bases. CDR1 is MGHRA and CDR2 is YSYEKL in the germline V gene. Trimming shortened V by 6 bases and J by 1 base, and 16 bases separated the two germline ends. The CDR3 contains 16 residues. The CDR3 nucleotides read TGCGCCAGCAGTCACACCCCCGGGGGGAGCAATCAGCCCCAGCATTTT. This sequence encodes CASSHTPGGSNQPQHF.

The chain uses TRBV19 and TRBJ2-1; D gene ambiguous. The CDR3 extends over 15 amino acids. V lost 1 base and J 8 bases, leaving 15 bases between the germline ends. Germline-derived CDR1 and CDR2 are LNHDA and SQIVND (reference sequence). The CDR3 DNA follows: TGTGCCAGTAGTATAGGGGGTCTAGTCCGGGATGAGCAGTTCTTC. This gives the protein CASSIGGLVRDEQFF.

This clone turned up a few times. The chain carries TRBV11-2 and TRBJ1-5; a possible D gene is TRBD1 (5 bases). The germline V and J ends were trimmed by 0 bases and 7 bases, with 7 bases remaining between them. Germline loops: CDR1 SGHAT, CDR2 FQNNGV. The CDR3 has 13 residues. Here the CDR3 DNA reads TGTGCCAGCAGCTTAGAATGGGGGCAGCCCCAGCATTTT. Amino acid sequence: CASSLEWGQPQHF.

The chain links TRBV19 to TRBJ1-5, with D perhaps TRBD1 (5 bases). The CDR3 totals 16 residues. Germline assignment: CDR1 LNHDA and CDR2 SQIVND (reference sequence). With 5 bases removed from V and 5 bases from J, the gap between germline ends came to 19 bases. CDR3 amino acids: CASSLPDGRGDQPQHF. As DNA, the CDR3 is TGTGCCAGTAGTCTCCCGGACGGCCGGGGGGATCAGCCCCAGCATTTT.

The J gene is TRBJ1-4, the V gene TRBV21-1. TRBV21-1 is a recognized pseudogene. The CDR3 contains 17 residues. The CDR3 sequence: CASSKEASRGTNEKLFF. CDR3 coding DNA: TGTGCCAGCAGCAAAGAGGCCTCGAGGGGCACTAATGAAAAACTGTTTTTT.

About this clone: One end of the junction varies from germline; a read error may be responsible. V gene TRBV6-2 or TRBV6-3 combines with J gene TRBJ2-7; TRBD1 aligns across 7 bases. The CDR3 contains 15 residues. Looked up from germline, CDR1 is MNHEY and CDR2 is SVGEGT. CDR3: CASNPRTGPSDEQYF. As DNA, the CDR3 is TGTGCCAGCAACCCTAGGACAGGACCCTCCGACGAGCAGTACTTC.

This clone came up a few times. The chain joins TRBV28 to TRBJ2-7; 12 bases match TRBD2. Germline CDR1 is MDHEN and CDR2 is SYDVKM. This CDR3 comprises 13 residues. The junction had 7 bases not matched to a gene; V was cut back by 10 bases and J by 6 bases. The CDR3 protein is CATTLLAGGEQYV. CDR3 DNA sequence: TGTGCCACCACCCTACTAGCGGGGGGCGAGCAGTACGTC.

V is TRBV7-9 and J is TRBJ1-1, with D perhaps matching TRBD1 (5 bases). In germline, CDR1 is SEHNR, CDR2 FQNEAQ (reference sequence). The V end lost 0 bases, the J end lost 5 bases, and 19 bases lay between the germline ends. This CDR3 comprises 17 residues. CDR3 region: CASSLALGLDGGTEAFF. CDR3 in DNA: TGTGCCAGCAGCTTAGCCCTGGGCCTTGACGGGGGGACTGAAGCTTTCTTT.

The chain combines TRBV9 with TRBJ2-2; D unclear. Between the trimmed V and J ends, which lost 0 bases and 7 bases, there was a span of 10 bases. This CDR3 comprises 14 residues. Germline assignment: CDR1 SGDLS and CDR2 YYNGEE. In DNA, the CDR3 is TGTGCCAGCAGCGTAGACCCGTTGGTCGGGGAGCTGTTTTTT. It specifies CASSVDPLVGELFF.

The V and J genes are TRBV9 and TRBJ1-3, with no clear D. The germline V gene has CDR1 SGDLS and CDR2 YYNGEE. The V and J ends lost 0 bases and 2 bases respectively, with 9 bases between them. The CDR3 length is 15 residues. DNA of the CDR3: TGTGCCAGCAGCGTAGACGGGAGGCCTGGAAACACCATATATTTT. It codes for CASSVDGRPGNTIYF.

With regard to this clone: The junction and the germline gene differ at one end; a read error may be behind it. The CDR3 nucleotides are TGTGCCAGTAGTAGCCCGGGACTAGCGGGGGGGAAAGTCTTC. It encodes CASSSPGLAGGKVF. The chain links TRBV19 to TRBJ2-1, with TRBD2 matching 16 bases. Germline-derived CDR1 and CDR2 are LNHDA and SQIVND (reference sequence). The CDR3 spans 14 residues.

The chain combines TRBV5-1 with TRBJ2-5; D ambiguous. The CDR3 loop spans 13 amino acids. With 2 bases removed from V and 4 bases from J, the gap between germline ends came to 9 bases. Germline CDR1 and CDR2: SGHRS and YFSETQ. The CDR3: CASSFLMGETQYF. In nucleotides, the CDR3 is TGCGCCAGCAGCTTTTTGATGGGAGAGACCCAGTACTTC.

This chain joins TRBV7-2 and TRBJ2-7; D gene ambiguous. The CDR3 extends over 12 amino acids. The V gene lost 3 bases and the J gene lost 6 bases, with 9 bases spanning the gap. Germline V gene lookup returns CDR1 SGHTA and CDR2 FQGNSA. CDR3 loop: CASSFYGGEQYV. DNA for the CDR3: TGTGCCAGCAGCTTCTATGGCGGCGAGCAGTACGTC.